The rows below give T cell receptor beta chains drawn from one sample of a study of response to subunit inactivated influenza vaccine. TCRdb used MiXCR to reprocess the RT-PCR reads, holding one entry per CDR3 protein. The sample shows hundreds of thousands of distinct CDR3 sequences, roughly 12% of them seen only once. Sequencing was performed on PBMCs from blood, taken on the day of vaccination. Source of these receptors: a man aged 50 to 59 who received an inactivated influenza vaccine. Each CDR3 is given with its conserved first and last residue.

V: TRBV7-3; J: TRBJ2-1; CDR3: CASSSGLPSEQFF
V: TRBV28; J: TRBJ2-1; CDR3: CASGYSDNEQFF
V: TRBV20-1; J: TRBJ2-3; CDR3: CSGLESTDTQYF
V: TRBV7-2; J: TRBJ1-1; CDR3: CASSLAVYSTEAFF
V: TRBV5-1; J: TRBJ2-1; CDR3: CASSARYNEQFF
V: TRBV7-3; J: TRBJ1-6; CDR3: CASSSDLYNSPLHF
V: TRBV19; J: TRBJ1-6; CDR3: CASSLSDRVPSPLHF
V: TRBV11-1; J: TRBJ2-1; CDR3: CASSPRSGTMRSYNEQFF
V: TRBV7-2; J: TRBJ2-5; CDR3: CASSSSKGTQYF
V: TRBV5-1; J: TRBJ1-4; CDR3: CASSLDRGPARGEKLFF
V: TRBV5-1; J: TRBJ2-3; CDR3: CASSLGGPKDTQYF